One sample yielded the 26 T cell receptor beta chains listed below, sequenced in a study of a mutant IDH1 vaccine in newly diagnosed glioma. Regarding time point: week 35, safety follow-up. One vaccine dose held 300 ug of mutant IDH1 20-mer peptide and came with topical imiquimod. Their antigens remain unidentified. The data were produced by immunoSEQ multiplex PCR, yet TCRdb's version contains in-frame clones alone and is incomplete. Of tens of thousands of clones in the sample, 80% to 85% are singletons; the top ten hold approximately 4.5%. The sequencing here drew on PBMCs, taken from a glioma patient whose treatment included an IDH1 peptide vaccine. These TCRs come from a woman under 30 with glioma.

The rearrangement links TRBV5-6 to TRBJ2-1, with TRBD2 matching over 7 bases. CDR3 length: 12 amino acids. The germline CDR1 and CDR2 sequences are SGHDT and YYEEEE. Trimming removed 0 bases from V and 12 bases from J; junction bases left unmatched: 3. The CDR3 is CASSLGEGRQFF. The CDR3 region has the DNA TGTGCCAGCAGCTTGGGGGAGGGAAGGCAGTTCTTC. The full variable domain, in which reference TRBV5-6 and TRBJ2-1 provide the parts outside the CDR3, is DAGVTQSPTHLIKTRGQQVTLRCSPKSGHDTVSWYQQALGQGPQFIFQYYEEEERQRGNFPDRFSGHQFPNYSSELNVNALLLGDSALYLCASSLGEGRQFFGPGTRLTVL.

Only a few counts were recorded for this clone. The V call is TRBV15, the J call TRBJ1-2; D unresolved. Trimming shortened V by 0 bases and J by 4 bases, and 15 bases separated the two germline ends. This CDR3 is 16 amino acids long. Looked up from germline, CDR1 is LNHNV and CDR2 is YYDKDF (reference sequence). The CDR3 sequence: CATSRDRSSRLYGYTF. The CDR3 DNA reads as TGTGCCACCAGCAGAGATCGCAGCAGCCGGCTCTATGGCTACACCTTC.

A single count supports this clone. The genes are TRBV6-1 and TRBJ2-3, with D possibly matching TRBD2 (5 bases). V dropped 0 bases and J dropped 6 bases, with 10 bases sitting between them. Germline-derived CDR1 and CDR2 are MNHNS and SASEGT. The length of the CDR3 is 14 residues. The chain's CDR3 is CASSEAILGDTQYF. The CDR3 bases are TGTGCCAGCAGTGAAGCGATACTAGGGGATACGCAGTATTTT.

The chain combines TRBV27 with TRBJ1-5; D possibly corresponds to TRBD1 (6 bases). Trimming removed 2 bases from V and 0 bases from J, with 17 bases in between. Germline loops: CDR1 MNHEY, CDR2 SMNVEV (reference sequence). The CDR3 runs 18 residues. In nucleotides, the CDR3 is TGTGCCAGCAGTTTACCCGGACAGCTTCCTTATAGCAATCAGCCCCAGCATTTT. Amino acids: CASSLPGQLPYSNQPQHF.

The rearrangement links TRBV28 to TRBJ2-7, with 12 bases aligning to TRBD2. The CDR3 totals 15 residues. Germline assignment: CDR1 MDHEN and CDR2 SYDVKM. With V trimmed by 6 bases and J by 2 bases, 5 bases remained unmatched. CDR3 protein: CASSQLAGGAYEQYF. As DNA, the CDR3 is TGTGCCAGCAGCCAACTAGCGGGAGGTGCCTACGAGCAGTACTTC.

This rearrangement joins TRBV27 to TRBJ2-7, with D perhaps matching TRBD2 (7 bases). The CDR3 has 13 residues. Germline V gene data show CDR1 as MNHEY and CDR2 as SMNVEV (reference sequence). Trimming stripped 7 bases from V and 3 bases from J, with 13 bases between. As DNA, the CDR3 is TGTGCCAGCAAAGTAGGGGGGGGCTACGAGCAGTACTTC. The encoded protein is CASKVGGGYEQYF.

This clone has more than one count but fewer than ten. Here the CDR3 reads CASRPGTGGANGELFF. The CDR3 bases are TGTGCCAGCAGACCCGGGACAGGGGGCGCTAACGGGGAGCTGTTTTTT. The chain uses TRBV7-8 and TRBJ2-2; 12 nucleotides align to TRBD1. V gave up 6 bases and J gave up 7 bases; unmatched junction bases: 9. Germline values: CDR1 SGHVS, CDR2 FQNEAQ. The CDR3 totals 16 residues.

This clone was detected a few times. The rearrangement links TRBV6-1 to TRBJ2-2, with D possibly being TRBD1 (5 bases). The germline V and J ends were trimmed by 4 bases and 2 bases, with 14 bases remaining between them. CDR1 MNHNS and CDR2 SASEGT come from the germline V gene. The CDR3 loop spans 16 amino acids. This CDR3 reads CASSAGVTDNTGELFF. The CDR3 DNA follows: TGTGCCAGCAGTGCCGGAGTGACAGACAACACCGGGGAGCTGTTTTTT.

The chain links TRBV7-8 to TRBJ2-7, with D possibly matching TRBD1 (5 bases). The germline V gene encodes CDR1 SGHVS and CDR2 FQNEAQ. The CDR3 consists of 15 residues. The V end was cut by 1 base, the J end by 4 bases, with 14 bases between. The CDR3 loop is CASSLEASPGYEQYF. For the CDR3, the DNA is TGTGCCAGCAGCTTAGAGGCCTCCCCAGGGTACGAGCAGTACTTC.

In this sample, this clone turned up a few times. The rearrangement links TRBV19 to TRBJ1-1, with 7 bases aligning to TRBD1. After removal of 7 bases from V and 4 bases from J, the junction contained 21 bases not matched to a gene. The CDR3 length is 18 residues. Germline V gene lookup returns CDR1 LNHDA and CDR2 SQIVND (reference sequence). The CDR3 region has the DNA TGTGCCAGTAAAGAGGACGACAGGGTAGCGGTTAGGGGCACTGAAGCTTTCTTT. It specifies CASKEDDRVAVRGTEAFF.

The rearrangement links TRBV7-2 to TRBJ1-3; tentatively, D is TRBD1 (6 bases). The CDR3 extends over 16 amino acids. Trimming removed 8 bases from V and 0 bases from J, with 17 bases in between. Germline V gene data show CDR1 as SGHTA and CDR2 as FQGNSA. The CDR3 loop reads CASANRRTVSGNTIYF. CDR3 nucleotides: TGTGCCAGCGCGAACCGGCGGACAGTCTCTGGAAACACCATATATTTT.

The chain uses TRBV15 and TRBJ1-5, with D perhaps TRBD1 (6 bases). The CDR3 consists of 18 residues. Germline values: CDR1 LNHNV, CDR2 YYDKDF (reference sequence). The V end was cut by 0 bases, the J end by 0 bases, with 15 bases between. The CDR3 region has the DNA TGTGCCACCAGCAGAGATAAGGAACAGGGCTCTAGCAATCAGCCCCAGCATTTT. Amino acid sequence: CATSRDKEQGSSNQPQHF.

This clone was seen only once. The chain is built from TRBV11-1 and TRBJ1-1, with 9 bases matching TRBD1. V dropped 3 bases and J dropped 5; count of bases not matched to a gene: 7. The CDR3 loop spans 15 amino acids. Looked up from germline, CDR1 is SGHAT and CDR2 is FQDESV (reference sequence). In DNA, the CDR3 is TGTGCCAGCAGCTTTTCGGACAGGGGTAGGACTGAAGCTTTCTTT. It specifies CASSFSDRGRTEAFF.

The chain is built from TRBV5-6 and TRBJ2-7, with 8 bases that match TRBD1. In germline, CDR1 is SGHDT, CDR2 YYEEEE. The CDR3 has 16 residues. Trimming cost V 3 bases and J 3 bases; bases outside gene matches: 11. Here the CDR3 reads CASSSVSGTGDYEQYF. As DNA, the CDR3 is TGTGCCAGCAGCTCGGTCTCCGGGACAGGAGACTACGAGCAGTACTTC.

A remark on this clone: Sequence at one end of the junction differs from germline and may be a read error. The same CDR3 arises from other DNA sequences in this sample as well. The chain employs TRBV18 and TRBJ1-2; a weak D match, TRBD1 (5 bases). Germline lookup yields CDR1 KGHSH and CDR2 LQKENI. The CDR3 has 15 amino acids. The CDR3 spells CASSPRADRSYGYTF. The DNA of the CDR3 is TGCGCCAGCTCACCACGAGCCGACAGAAGCTATGGCTACACCTTC.

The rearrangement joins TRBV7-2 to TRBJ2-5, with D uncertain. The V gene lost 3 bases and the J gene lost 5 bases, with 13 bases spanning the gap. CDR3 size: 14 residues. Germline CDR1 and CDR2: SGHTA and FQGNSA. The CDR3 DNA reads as TGTGCCAGCAGCTTGGTAGAAATGTATGAGACCCAGTACTTC. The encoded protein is CASSLVEMYETQYF.

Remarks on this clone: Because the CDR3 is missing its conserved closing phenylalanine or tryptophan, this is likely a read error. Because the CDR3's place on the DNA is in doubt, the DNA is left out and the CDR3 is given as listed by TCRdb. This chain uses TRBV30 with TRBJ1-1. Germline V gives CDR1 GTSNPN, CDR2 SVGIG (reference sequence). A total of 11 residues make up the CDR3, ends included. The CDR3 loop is CAWNIGPERVL.

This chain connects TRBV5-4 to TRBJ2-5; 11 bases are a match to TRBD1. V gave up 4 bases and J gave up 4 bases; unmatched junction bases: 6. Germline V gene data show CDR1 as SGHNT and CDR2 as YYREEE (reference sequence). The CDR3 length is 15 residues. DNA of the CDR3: TGTGCCAGCAGCCGGACAGGGGGCGCAGGAGAGACCCAGTACTTC. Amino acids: CASSRTGGAGETQYF.

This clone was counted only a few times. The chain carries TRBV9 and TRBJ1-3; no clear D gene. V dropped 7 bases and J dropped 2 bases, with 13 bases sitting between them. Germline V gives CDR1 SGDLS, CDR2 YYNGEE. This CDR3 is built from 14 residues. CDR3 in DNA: TGTGCCAGCTTTAGCCTGTCCCCTGGAAACACCATATATTTT. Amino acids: CASFSLSPGNTIYF.

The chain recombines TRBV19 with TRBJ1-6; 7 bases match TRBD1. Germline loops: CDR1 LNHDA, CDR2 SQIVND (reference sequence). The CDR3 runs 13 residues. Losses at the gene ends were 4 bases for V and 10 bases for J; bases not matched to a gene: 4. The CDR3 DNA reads TGTGCCAGTAGTAACAGGGGAGAGTCACCCCTCCACTTT. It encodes CASSNRGESPLHF.

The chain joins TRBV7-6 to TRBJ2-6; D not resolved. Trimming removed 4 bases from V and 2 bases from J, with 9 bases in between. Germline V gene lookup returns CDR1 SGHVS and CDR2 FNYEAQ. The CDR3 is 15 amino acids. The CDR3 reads CASSSPVAGANVLTF. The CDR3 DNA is TGTGCCAGCAGCTCCCCGGTGGCTGGGGCCAACGTCCTGACTTTC.

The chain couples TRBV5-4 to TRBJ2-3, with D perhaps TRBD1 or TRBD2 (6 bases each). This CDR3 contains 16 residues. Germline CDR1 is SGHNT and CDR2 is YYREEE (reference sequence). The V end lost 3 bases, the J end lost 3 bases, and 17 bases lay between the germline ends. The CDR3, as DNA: TGTGCCAGCAGCTCCGGGACTCTCAGGGGTACAGATACGCAGTATTTT. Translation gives CASSSGTLRGTDTQYF.

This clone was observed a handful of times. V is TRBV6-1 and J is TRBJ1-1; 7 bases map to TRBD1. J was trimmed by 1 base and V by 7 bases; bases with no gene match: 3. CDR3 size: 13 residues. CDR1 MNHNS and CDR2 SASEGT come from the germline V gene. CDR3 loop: CASKKGANTEAFF. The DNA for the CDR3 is TGTGCCAGCAAAAAGGGGGCGAACACTGAAGCTTTCTTT.

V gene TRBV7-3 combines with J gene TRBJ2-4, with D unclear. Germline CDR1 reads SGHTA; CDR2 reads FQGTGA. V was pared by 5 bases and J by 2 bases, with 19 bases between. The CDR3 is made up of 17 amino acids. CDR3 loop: CASSPTAATQSKNIQYF. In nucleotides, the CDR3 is TGTGCCAGCAGCCCGACGGCAGCCACCCAGTCCAAAAACATTCAGTACTTC.

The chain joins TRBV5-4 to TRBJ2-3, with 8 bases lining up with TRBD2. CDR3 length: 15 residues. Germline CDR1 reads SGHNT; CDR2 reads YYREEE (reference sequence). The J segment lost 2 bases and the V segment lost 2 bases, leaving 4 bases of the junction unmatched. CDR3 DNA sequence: TGTGCCAGCAGCTTTTCCGGGGGGGTCACAGATACGCAGTATTTT. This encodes CASSFSGGVTDTQYF.

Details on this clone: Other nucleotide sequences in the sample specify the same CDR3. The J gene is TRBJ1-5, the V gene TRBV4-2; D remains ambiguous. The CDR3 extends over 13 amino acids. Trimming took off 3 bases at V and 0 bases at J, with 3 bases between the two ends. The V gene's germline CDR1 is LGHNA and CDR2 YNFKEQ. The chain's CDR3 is CASSQDSNQPQHF. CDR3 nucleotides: TGTGCCAGCAGCCAGGATAGCAATCAGCCCCAGCATTTT.